This T cell receptor (beta chain) stems from a study of technical replicates of blood from several donors. The method was immunoSEQ multiplex PCR; TCRdb's version includes in-frame clones alone and lacks a portion of them. The sample includes 75,000 to 90,000 clones, 95% to 98% of them seen just once. This receptor was identified in a human donor in good health. Sequencing was carried out using T cells isolated from PBMCs.

CDR3 region: CASSPRQGAYEQYF. Written as DNA, the CDR3 is TGTGCCAGTAGTCCCCGACAGGGGGCTTACGAGCAGTACTTC. J is TRBJ2-7 and V is TRBV19, with 10 nucleotides matching TRBD1. The ends lost 5 bases at V and 4 bases at J; junction bases unmatched: 5. The CDR3 is 14 amino acids. Germline-derived CDR1 and CDR2 are LNHDA and SQIVND (reference sequence).